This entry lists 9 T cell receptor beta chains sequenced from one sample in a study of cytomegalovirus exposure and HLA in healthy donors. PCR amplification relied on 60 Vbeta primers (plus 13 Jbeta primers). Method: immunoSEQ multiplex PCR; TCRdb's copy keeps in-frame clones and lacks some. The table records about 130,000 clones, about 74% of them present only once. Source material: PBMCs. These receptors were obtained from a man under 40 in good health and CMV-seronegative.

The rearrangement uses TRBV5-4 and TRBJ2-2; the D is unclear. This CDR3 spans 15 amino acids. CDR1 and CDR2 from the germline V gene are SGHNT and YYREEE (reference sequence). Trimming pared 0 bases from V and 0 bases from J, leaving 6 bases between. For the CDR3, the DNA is TGTGCCAGCAGCTTGGGAGGCGCGAACACCGGGGAGCTGTTTTTT. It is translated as CASSLGGANTGELFF. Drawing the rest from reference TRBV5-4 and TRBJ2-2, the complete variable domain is ETGVTQSPTHLIKTRGQQVTLRCSSQSGHNTVSWYQQALGQGPQFIFQYYREEENGRGNFPPRFSGLQFPNYSSELNVNALELDDSALYLCASSLGGANTGELFFGEGSRLTVL.

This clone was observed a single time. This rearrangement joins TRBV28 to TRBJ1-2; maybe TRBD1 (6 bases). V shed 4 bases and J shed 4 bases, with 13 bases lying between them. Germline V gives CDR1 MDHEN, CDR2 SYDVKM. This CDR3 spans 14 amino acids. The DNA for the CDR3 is TGTGCCAGCAGTTCGATTGGACAGACCTATGGCTACACCTTC. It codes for CASSSIGQTYGYTF.

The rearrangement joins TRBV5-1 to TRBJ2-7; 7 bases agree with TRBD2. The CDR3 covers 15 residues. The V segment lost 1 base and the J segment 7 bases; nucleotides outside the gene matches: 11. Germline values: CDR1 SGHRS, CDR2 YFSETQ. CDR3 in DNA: TGCGCCAGCAGCTTGAGTCTAGCGGCCGAGGGAGAGCAGTACTTC. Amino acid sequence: CASSLSLAAEGEQYF.

For the CDR3, the DNA is TGTGCCAGCAGGGACAGGGAAGTAGGCACTGAAGCTTTCTTT. Residues: CASRDREVGTEAFF. The genes are TRBV2 and TRBJ1-1, with 8 bases matching TRBD1. Germline loops: CDR1 SNHLY, CDR2 FYNNEI. With V trimmed by 6 bases and J by 4 bases, 7 bases remained unmatched. The CDR3 loop spans 14 amino acids.

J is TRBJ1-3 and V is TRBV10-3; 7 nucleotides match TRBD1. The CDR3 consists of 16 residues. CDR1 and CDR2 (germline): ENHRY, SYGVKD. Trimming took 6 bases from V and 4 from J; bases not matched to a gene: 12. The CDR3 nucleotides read TGTGCCATCAGGGGAGACCCCGGGACAGTCGGAAACACCATATATTTT. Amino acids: CAIRGDPGTVGNTIYF.

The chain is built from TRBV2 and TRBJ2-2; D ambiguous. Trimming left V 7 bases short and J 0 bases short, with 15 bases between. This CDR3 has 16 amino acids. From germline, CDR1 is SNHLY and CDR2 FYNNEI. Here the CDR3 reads CASIERAATNTGELFF. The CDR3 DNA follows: TGTGCCAGCATCGAGCGAGCCGCTACGAACACCGGGGAGCTGTTTTTT.

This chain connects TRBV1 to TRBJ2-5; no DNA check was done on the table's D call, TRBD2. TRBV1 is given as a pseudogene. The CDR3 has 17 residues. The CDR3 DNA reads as TGCACCAGCAGCCAACCACCGACTAGCGGGTTACAAGAGACCCAGTACTTC. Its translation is CTSSQPPTSGLQETQYF.

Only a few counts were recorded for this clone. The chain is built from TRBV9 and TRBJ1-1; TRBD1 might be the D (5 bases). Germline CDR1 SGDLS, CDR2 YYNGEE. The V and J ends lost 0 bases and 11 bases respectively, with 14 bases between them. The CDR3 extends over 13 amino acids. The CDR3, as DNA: TGTGCCAGCAGCGTAGAATGGGGGGGACGGGCTTTCTTT. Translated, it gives CASSVEWGGRAFF.

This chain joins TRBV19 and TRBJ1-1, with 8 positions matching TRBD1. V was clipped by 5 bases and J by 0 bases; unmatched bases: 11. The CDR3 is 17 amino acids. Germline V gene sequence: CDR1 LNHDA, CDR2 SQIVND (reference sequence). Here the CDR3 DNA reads TGTGCCAGTAGTCCCGTGGGACAGGACTTCTTGAACACTGAAGCTTTCTTT. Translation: CASSPVGQDFLNTEAFF.